The 26 T cell receptor beta chains below were found in one sample sequenced in a study of OX40 agonist ivuxolimab in advanced cancers. Libraries were built with the immunoSEQ multiplex PCR assay. Not all clones reach the TCRdb copy of this immuneACCESS table, which keeps in-frame sequences only. Checked studies attribute under half of the gap to unresolved V genes and leave the rest unexplained. Across this sample there are approximately 54,000 clones, with around 81% seen only once. The ten biggest clones cover around 2.8% of the sample. This material consisted of CD4+ or CD8+ T cells sorted from blood, taken in a trial of the OX40 agonist ivuxolimab. The receptors stem from an adult with an advanced solid tumor such as melanoma, head and neck, liver or kidney cancer.

V usage is TRBV6-5 and J usage is TRBJ1-6; TRBD1 agrees at 10 bases. The CDR3 runs to 16 residues. The ends lost 2 bases at V and 9 bases at J; junction bases unmatched: 7. Germline V gene data show CDR1 as MNHEY and CDR2 as SVGAGI. The CDR3 DNA sequence: TGTGCCAGCAGTTACAAAGCCGGGACAGGGGTTTCACCCCTCCACTTT. It encodes CASSYKAGTGVSPLHF.

This sequence joins TRBV2 and TRBJ2-7, with 7 bases fitting TRBD2. The CDR3 totals 14 residues. V gave up 3 bases and J gave up 4 bases; unmatched junction bases: 6. The germline gives CDR1 SNHLY, CDR2 FYNNEI. Here the CDR3 DNA reads TGTGCCAGCAGTGAGAGGGCTAGCGGTTACGAGCAGTACTTC. Residues: CASSERASGYEQYF.

The chain employs TRBV4-1 and TRBJ1-5, with D uncertain. This CDR3 comprises 14 residues. Deletions cut 0 bases from V and 9 bases from J, with 12 bases between. Germline CDR1 and CDR2: MGHRA and YSYEKL. CDR3 in DNA: TGCGCCAGCAGCCAAGATCCGGCGCCGGGGCCCCAGCATTTT. Residues: CASSQDPAPGPQHF.

For this clone: Other DNA sequences within the sample encode an identical CDR3. The chain couples TRBV11-1 to TRBJ2-5; 7 nucleotides agree with TRBD1. Unmatched junction bases numbered 10, after V lost 7 bases and J lost 5 bases. Germline CDR1 is SGHAT and CDR2 is FQDESV (reference sequence). The CDR3 is 14 amino acids. CDR3 nucleotide sequence: TGTGCCAGCACCACCGCGACAGGGTTTGAGACCCAGTACTTC. Amino acid sequence: CASTTATGFETQYF.

This chain uses TRBV6-5 with TRBJ1-6, with a possible D match to TRBD1 (5 bases). This CDR3 spans 15 amino acids. Trimming cost V 6 bases and J 4 bases, with 13 bases left between them. Germline V gene data show CDR1 as MNHEY and CDR2 as SVGAGI. The CDR3 spells CASRPDSPYNSPLHF. The DNA for the CDR3 is TGTGCCAGCAGACCAGACAGCCCGTATAATTCACCCCTCCACTTT.

The gene calls are TRBV25-1 and TRBJ1-3, with a possible D match to TRBD1 (6 bases). Looked up from germline, CDR1 is MGHDK and CDR2 is SYGVNS. This CDR3 has 15 amino acids. The germline V and J ends were trimmed by 1 base and 4 bases, with 11 bases remaining between them. In DNA form, the CDR3 reads TGTGCCAGCAGTGAATCTCGGGGGGCCGGAAACACCATATATTTT. This codes for CASSESRGAGNTIYF.

This clone was recorded a few times. The gene calls are TRBV9 and TRBJ1-3, with 12 bases aligning to TRBD1. Germline loops: CDR1 SGDLS, CDR2 YYNGEE. V lost 0 bases, J lost 3 bases, and 13 bases stayed unmatched. The CDR3 loop spans 20 amino acids. The CDR3, as DNA: TGTGCCAGCAGCGTAGCTGGGACACCGGGACAGGGGGCAGGTGGAAACACCATATATTTT. The encoded protein is CASSVAGTPGQGAGGNTIYF.

This chain uses TRBV4-3 with TRBJ2-7; 8 nucleotides match TRBD1. Trimming at V came to 3 bases and at J to 0 bases, leaving 10 bases not matched to a gene. The length of the CDR3 is 17 residues. Germline assignment: CDR1 LGHNA and CDR2 YSLEER. The CDR3, as DNA: TGCGCCAGCAGCCACAGGCTCCCAGGGGGCCCCTCCTACGAGCAGTACTTC. It yields the protein CASSHRLPGGPSYEQYF.

The chain couples TRBV19 to TRBJ2-7, with 9 bases identical to TRBD1. CDR1 LNHDA and CDR2 SQIVND come from the germline V gene (reference sequence). This CDR3 is 15 amino acids long. V lost 2 bases to trimming and J lost 1 base; unmatched junction nucleotides: 3. CDR3 region: CASSIIGQGSYEQYF. DNA for the CDR3: TGTGCCAGTAGTATAATCGGACAGGGGTCCTACGAGCAGTACTTC.

This clone has just a few counts. The chain combines TRBV5-1 with TRBJ2-3; 8 bases are a match to TRBD2. The CDR3 covers 14 residues. Trimming removed 3 bases from V and 8 bases from J; junction bases left unmatched: 8. Germline CDR1 SGHRS, CDR2 YFSETQ. CDR3 loop: CASSSGLASLTQYF. The CDR3 DNA follows: TGCGCCAGCAGCTCCGGACTAGCCAGCCTTACGCAGTATTTT.

The chain has TRBV10-3 and TRBJ2-3, with 8 bases fitting TRBD2. Germline V lookup: CDR1 ENHRY, CDR2 SYGVKD. J was trimmed by 2 bases and V by 1 base; bases with no gene match: 8. The CDR3 contains 17 residues. The CDR3 region is CAISEWGSGAYTDTQYF. The DNA for the CDR3 is TGTGCCATCAGTGAGTGGGGTAGCGGGGCCTACACAGATACGCAGTATTTT.

Points on this clone: The limits of the CDR3 on the DNA are not certain, so only TCRdb's listed CDR3 is given. Here the CDR3 reads CASTTVGPGNNSPLHF. The chain combines TRBV21-1 with TRBJ1-6. TRBV21-1 is shown as a pseudogene. A total of 16 residues make up the CDR3, ends included.

This sequence joins TRBV6-4 and TRBJ1-5; D might be TRBD1 (5 bases). The V and J ends lost 6 bases and 5 bases respectively, with 11 bases between them. The CDR3 sequence is 13 residues long. Germline V gene sequence: CDR1 MRHNA, CDR2 SNTAGT. The CDR3 sequence is CASRPRGDQPQHF. CDR3 bases: TGTGCCAGCAGGCCACGGGGGGATCAGCCCCAGCATTTT.

The chain joins TRBV27 to TRBJ2-7; D unresolved. This CDR3 has 15 residues. CDR1 and CDR2 (germline): MNHEY, SMNVEV (reference sequence). The V and J ends lost 6 bases and 2 bases respectively, with 17 bases between them. CDR3 region: CASSQDALGTYEQYF. CDR3 nucleotides: TGTGCCAGCAGCCAAGACGCCCTAGGGACCTACGAGCAGTACTTC.

Of note for this clone: The junction departs from the called germline gene at one end, perhaps through a read error. The rearrangement links TRBV6-1 to TRBJ1-2; the match to TRBD1 covers 8 bases. Germline-derived CDR1 and CDR2 are MNHNS and SASEGT. The length of the CDR3 is 15 residues. The CDR3 nucleotides read TGTGCCAGCAATGAACCGACAGGGGCCGTCTATGGCTACACCTTC. Encoded protein: CASNEPTGAVYGYTF.

The chain is built from TRBV7-6 and TRBJ2-7, with 8 bases aligning to TRBD2. In germline, CDR1 is SGHVS, CDR2 FNYEAQ. V trimming: 5 bases; J trimming: 0 bases; junction bases outside the gene matches: 6. This CDR3 is 15 amino acids long. In DNA, the CDR3 is TGTGCCAGCAGCCCAAGCGGGGGAGTCTCCTACGAGCAGTACTTC. It translates to CASSPSGGVSYEQYF.

This clone showed up just a few times. The chain has TRBV5-6 and TRBJ1-1; unclear D gene. CDR3 length: 12 amino acids. Germline CDR1 is SGHDT and CDR2 is YYEEEE. Trimming took 7 bases from V and 3 from J, leaving 10 bases between them. In DNA, the CDR3 is TGTGCCAGCCGGGGTTCGCACACTGAAGCTTTCTTT. Its translation is CASRGSHTEAFF.

The chain combines TRBV4-3 with TRBJ2-3, with D perhaps matching TRBD1 or TRBD2 (6 bases each). Looked up from germline, CDR1 is LGHNA and CDR2 is YSLEER. V shed 0 bases and J shed 2 bases, with 21 bases lying between them. The length of the CDR3 is 19 residues. The CDR3 spells CASSQDGGGVGGHTDTQYF. The CDR3 DNA follows: TGCGCCAGCAGCCAAGATGGAGGGGGTGTAGGGGGTCACACAGATACGCAGTATTTT.

The chain couples TRBV5-1 to TRBJ2-1; 10 nucleotides align to TRBD2. This CDR3 contains 13 residues. The V gene end was trimmed by 7 bases and the J gene end by 7 bases; junction bases not matched to a gene: 5. Germline CDR1 is SGHRS and CDR2 is YFSETQ. The CDR3 loop reads CASFSGGANEQFF. CDR3 DNA sequence: TGCGCCAGCTTCAGCGGGGGGGCTAATGAGCAGTTCTTC.

The V gene is TRBV5-4, the J gene TRBJ2-1; 9 bases are shared with TRBD2. The CDR3 runs 16 residues. From germline, CDR1 is SGHNT and CDR2 YYREEE (reference sequence). J lost 4 bases, V lost 3 bases, and 8 bases had no gene match. The CDR3 DNA follows: TGTGCCAGCAGCTGGGTGGCGGGGGGGGCATACAATGAGCAGTTCTTC. Its translation: CASSWVAGGAYNEQFF.

A single count supports this clone. The rearrangement joins TRBV4-1 to TRBJ1-3; the D gene is possibly TRBD1 (5 bases). V gave up 0 bases and J gave up 0 bases, with 18 bases separating them. The CDR3 spans 19 residues. CDR1 is MGHRA, CDR2 YSYEKL, per germline. CDR3 bases: TGCGCCAGCAGCCAAGAAACGGGGCCCTCTGGGATCTCTGGAAACACCATATATTTT. This sequence encodes CASSQETGPSGISGNTIYF.

The J gene is TRBJ2-3, the V gene TRBV6-1; the D call may be TRBD1 or TRBD2 (7 bases each). V shed 4 bases and J shed 4 bases, with 15 bases lying between them. The CDR3 spans 15 residues. CDR1 and CDR2 from the germline V gene are MNHNS and SASEGT. CDR3 in amino acids: CASSVEGAGADTQYF. Here the CDR3 DNA reads TGTGCCAGCAGTGTCGAGGGGGCGGGGGCAGATACGCAGTATTTT.

The chain uses TRBV4-3 and TRBJ2-5; D unclear. The germline V and J ends were trimmed by 0 bases and 7 bases, with 18 bases remaining between them. Looked up from germline, CDR1 is LGHNA and CDR2 is YSLEER. The CDR3 consists of 16 residues. CDR3 nucleotide sequence: TGCGCCAGCAGCCAAGATTCAGGTAGCCCGTTTGGGACCCAGTACTTC. Protein sequence: CASSQDSGSPFGTQYF.

To note about this clone: A read error may account for a junction end that differs from germline. This sequence joins TRBV10-1 and TRBJ2-7; 10 bases fit TRBD2. The CDR3 extends over 15 amino acids. The germline gives CDR1 WNHNN, CDR2 SYGVQD (reference sequence). The CDR3 loop reads CASSELLAGPEEQYF. DNA of the CDR3: TGCGCCAGCAGCGAGTTACTAGCGGGGCCGGAGGAGCAGTACTTC.

The chain recombines TRBV5-1 with TRBJ2-5; D is uncertain. V shed 4 bases and J shed 1 base, with 5 bases lying between them. CDR3 size: 12 residues. Germline V gene data show CDR1 as SGHRS and CDR2 as YFSETQ. The CDR3 DNA follows: TGCGCCAGCAGCCCCAGCCAAGAGACCCAGTACTTC. Translation gives CASSPSQETQYF.

The V call is TRBV7-7, the J call TRBJ2-3; 7 bases fit TRBD2. The CDR3 is 17 amino acids. V was pared by 5 bases and J by 3 bases, with 14 bases of the junction left unmatched. The germline V gene encodes CDR1 SSHAT and CDR2 FNYEAQ (reference sequence). The CDR3, as DNA: TGTGCCAGCAGCCCAATGGGAGCGGGGCAGGGTACAGATACGCAGTATTTT. It yields the protein CASSPMGAGQGTDTQYF. The full variable domain, completed using reference TRBV7-7 and TRBJ2-3, is GAGVSQSPRYKVTKRGQDVTLRCDPISSHATLYWYQQALGQGPEFLTYFNYEAQPDKSGLPSDRFSAERPEGSISTLTIQRTEQRDSAMYRCASSPMGAGQGTDTQYFGPGTRLTVL.